This T cell receptor beta chain appears in the sequencing data of a study of vaccination and CD4 T cells after COVID-19. Concerning this clonotype itself: What it binds is unknown.

Treatment here: roughly 11-day PBMC culture with coronavirus spike peptide pools or control peptides (ViraFEST assay). CDR3 length equals 13 residues. Trimming shortened V by 2 bases and J by 9 bases, and 11 bases separated the two germline ends. Germline assignment: CDR1 WNHNN and CDR2 SYGVQD (reference sequence). The Oncomine TCR Beta short-read assay generated sequence data from the DNA of cultured CD4+ T cells. In TCRdb, the PCR reads were re-called with MiXCR into one record per CDR3 protein. The sample shows about 25,000 distinct CDR3 sequences, over 55% of them seen only once. This clonotype was obtained from a human donor who received a COVID-19 vaccine. The chain uses TRBV10-1 and TRBJ1-5; the D is unclear. The material sequenced was CD4+ T cells from blood, cultured in vitro, taken after SARS-CoV-2 vaccination. The CDR3 sequence is CASSEELGLPQHF. DNA of the CDR3: TGCGCCAGCAGTGAGGAGTTAGGTCTGCCCCAGCATTTT.